The clone carrying this T cell receptor (beta chain) was seen more than once but under ten times. Its antigen remains unknown. The data originate from a study of T cell repertoires in cytomegalovirus infection. Findings and limits, study-wide: Carriers of CMV plus the relevant HLA were identified by cumulative public TCR beta family frequency. CMV-specific TCR beta clonotypes restricted by HLA-C were the ones dominating the ex vivo response.

V lost 3 bases to trimming and J lost 5 bases, with 7 bases between them. The CDR3 consists of 12 residues. Germline V gene sequence: CDR1 MGHDK, CDR2 SYGVNS. TCRdb ran MiXCR on the reads and lists one entry per CDR3 protein. This sample has almost 90,000 distinct CDR3 sequences; 25% to 35% occur once, and the top ten carry 65% to 75%. The TCR comes from a human donor in good health (CMV status not recorded). Some clones in this sample may be carry-over from other donors' samples. The rearrangement links TRBV25-1 to TRBJ1-2; D gene unclear. The sample in question was CD8+ T cells from cultured PBMCs, obtained from culture after CMV antigen stimulation. CDR3 bases: TGTGCCAGCAGTGATCAAGGTTATGGCTACACCTTC. It is translated as CASSDQGYGYTF.